This T cell receptor (beta chain) is from a study of cytomegalovirus exposure and HLA in healthy donors (dated by TCRdb to about 2017). Looking at the study overall: In an earlier analysis of fewer than 750 of the donors, 250 to 350 Gb of sequence data and 100 million or so unique TCR beta sequences from roughly 190 million T cells were reported. All discovery cohort repertoires had been generated using a single sequencing platform. Several DR-DQ haplotypes were handled as single units for association and clustering because linkage in the cohort was strong. Around 320 gigabases of sequencing data and tens of millions of unique TCR sequences were included in an early release covering roughly 600 HLA-typed donors. Among 398 genotyped donors of the cohort, an average of 235,054 unique TCR beta nucleotide sequences were sequenced per donor, approximately 20% of them non-productive. To study patterns of TCR occurrence, a later analysis re-analyzed previously published TCR beta repertoires from 550 to 800 donors and added high-resolution HLA genotyping. HLA typing included class I and class II loci at four-digit resolution. The T cell repertoires of roughly 660 subjects were profiled by immunosequencing and related to cytomegalovirus serostatus. The study aimed to test whether cataloging public T cell receptors could reveal signatures of past pathogen exposure. Besides the first cohort of 666 subjects, a separate validation cohort made up of over a hundred different subjects was used. To predict cytomegalovirus infection status, the study combined high-throughput TCR immunosequencing, statistical association of individual TCRs with disease status, and machine learning. The genetic ancestry cluster associated with self-reported Caucasian donors included roughly 84% of the approximately 430 genotyped donors. Donor age, sex, ethnicity and CMV serostatus were compiled alongside the repertoire data. In the later analysis, no new phenotypic data were used to find candidate immune exposures; instead, reliance was placed on TCR beta sequences and their occurrence across donors. In an earlier analysis of about 590 of the donors, high-throughput TCR beta sequencing was used to judge whether each TCR beta V gene segment behaved as functional or pseudogenic. The number of donors typed differed by locus, with about 629-640 for A, B, C, DRB1 and DQB1, 522 for DQA1, approximately 580 for DPA1, and approximately 470 for DPB1. A later genetic analysis used genome-wide SNP genotypes for 398 of the 666 donors, treating that subset as a discovery cohort.

This clone was seen just once. Its antigen is unknown. No base quality values were provided; no much bigger clone lies one nucleotide off. The cohort comprised some 680 healthy bone marrow donors. Cohort members were all nominally healthy when sampled, although unrecorded immune exposures were likely present. The donor tested CMV seronegative and was one of the 352 seronegative cohort members. Every donor gave a peripheral blood sample, and the peripheral blood mononuclear cells from that sample were used for TCR beta sequencing. Genomic DNA was extracted from the blood cell samples with the Qiagen DNeasy Blood Extraction Kit. Libraries were built with the immunoSEQ multiplex PCR assay. For the multiplex PCR, a mixture combining 60 forward primers for TCR Vbeta segments and 13 reverse primers for TCR Jbeta segments was used. The CDR3 region of rearranged TCR beta genes was amplified from genomic DNA with a multiplex PCR assay. Amplified TCR beta libraries were sequenced as 87-base-pair reads on the Illumina HiSeq System. Per the authors' processing: Across the 640 or so repertoires, a later analysis counted approximately 75 million unique TCR beta chains, roughly 11 million of which were shared by at least two donors. Raw reads were error-corrected and collapsed into unique sequences by a nearest-neighbor algorithm in which closely related sequences were merged to remove PCR and sequencing errors. Alignment of CDR3 sequences to IMGT reference sequences was used to assign V, D and J gene segments. For a sequence to be retained, a match of at least six nucleotides was required to both a V gene segment and a J gene segment. A rearrangement counted as productive if the CDR3 had no stop codons and remained in frame with V and J, and every other rearrangement counted as non-productive. CDR3 was defined by IMGT convention, running from the second conserved V-encoded cysteine to the conserved J-encoded phenylalanine. Sequences without an unambiguous match to a single V gene segment were excluded from the earlier analysis of about 640 of the donors. In an earlier analysis of 587 of the donors, V segments were called functional above 56.7% productive rearrangements and were called segregating when the between-donor standard deviation exceeded 5%. A statistical classification framework was developed to diagnose cytomegalovirus status using the catalog of TCR beta chain sequences. V and J gene assignment, in a later analysis, came from comparing TCR nucleotide sequences with IMGT/GENE-DB human TR gene sequences. A later analysis assigned CDR3 sequences and most-parsimonious VDJ recombination scenarios with the TCRdist pipeline. In a later analysis, every TCR beta chain was defined by the combination of its CDR3 amino acid sequence and its V-gene family, and reads without a unique V-gene family were dropped. A later analysis removed 600 or so highly shared, low-generation-probability nucleotide sequences to deal with suspected cross-contamination and a sequencing artifact. For each public chain, a later analysis derived a clonal expansion index from normalized ranks of inferred template counts within each repertoire. Generation probabilities in a later analysis came from a VDJ recombination model fitted to out-of-frame rearrangements, and those results were checked against IGoR. Hypergeometric tests were used in a later analysis to score TCR-TCR, TCR-HLA and TCR-CMV co-occurrence, with a repertoire-size bias correction applied to the TCR pairs. To estimate false discovery rates, a later analysis permuted the HLA or CMV assignments 20 times. In a later analysis, co-occurring TCRs were grouped using DBSCAN, with TCRdist sequence similarity added in when clustering inside HLA-allele-positive subsets. Co-occurrence clustering excluded repertoires with fewer than 30,000 or more than 120,000 public chains, plus five with anomalous nucleotide sharing. The clones in this table, taken by TCRdb from immuneACCESS, are in-frame only. Not every clone is retained; where verified, under half of the shortfall comes from an unresolved V gene, and the cause of the rest is unknown. That table supplies the V and J calls and clone size; D and trimming were determined from the DNA. This sample holds about 180,000 clones; roughly four fifths were observed only once. The top ten constitute over 2% of the sample.

Germline trimming: 6 bases from V, 3 bases from J; junction bases outside gene matches: 9. From the cysteine up to the phenylalanine, the CDR3 has a length of 15 residues. Only the CDR3 part of the read is kept: 45 bases, read in frame from the first base. Sequences PRHDT (CDR1) and FYEKMQ (CDR2) are obtained from the germline V gene (reference sequence). What the authors observed across the whole study: According to a later analysis, most CMV-associated TCR beta chains appeared to be HLA-restricted, and the HLA associations seemed to be driven largely by CMV exposure. Because counts were too low, fewer than 20 rarely observed V segments, including chromosome 9 orphons, were excluded from the earlier analysis of 587 of the donors. According to a later analysis, parvovirus B19, influenza, CMV and Epstein-Barr virus appeared linked to several top co-occurrence clusters. Presence/absence analyses assumed roughly uniform sequencing depth across donors, an assumption that may not hold. The only immune exposure information available for the cohort was CMV serostatus. A cluster of highly shared sequence variants was judged likely to represent a technical artifact of the sequencing pipeline. While some public TCRs were present in many individuals, most TCR sequences turned up only very rarely across donors. It was suggested by the authors that the approach could potentially be generalized to other disease states and immunological phenotypes. The classifier was reported to diagnose cytomegalovirus status with high specificity and sensitivity in both the original cohort and the validation cohort. Because the 87-base-pair reads could not distinguish some IMGT-functional V segments, including TRBV6-2 and TRBV6-3, those segments were excluded. In the study, around 160 TCR beta chains were listed as associated with cytomegalovirus. Because some donors lacked HLA typing at each locus, the association tests relied only on the typed subset. Broadly in line with IMGT annotations, most TCR beta V segments showed up in productive rearrangements about 87% or about 30% of the time in an earlier analysis of approximately 640 of the donors. This cohort had only TCR beta chains sequenced, and the lack of alpha or paired-chain data limited which features could be detected. In a later analysis, TCR association rates were found to vary across HLA loci, with the most associated TCRs seen for DRB1 alleles and the fewest for HLA-C alleles. V-gene and J-gene trimming of TCR beta chains was associated with a missense DCLRE1C variant in a later genetic analysis, and the association was replicated in an independent cohort. In a later analysis, HLA-associated TCR beta chains were found to be more clonally expanded and to have lower generation probabilities than equally common non-associated chains. At a false discovery rate of 0.05, a later analysis linked roughly 17,000 TCR beta sequences to specific HLA alleles. According to a later genetic analysis, donors in an Asian-associated ancestry cluster had fewer N-insertions in productive TCRs than the approximately 630-donor mean. In vitro tests confirmed that a few of the cytomegalovirus-associated TCR beta chains recognize cytomegalovirus antigens. A further reported finding was that TCR beta sequences accurately predicted the HLA-A and HLA-B alleles for most subjects in the first cohort. Linkage disequilibrium might explain the correlated functional status among segregating V segments, but an unknown experimental factor could not be excluded. When HLA alleles, especially DR and DQ, strongly co-occurred, TCR associations were difficult to assign to individual alleles.

The chain was built from TRBV13 and TRBJ1-1; TRBD1 matches 8 bases in the middle. This clonotype was obtained from a woman aged 25 to 39 in good health and CMV-seronegative. The source material was PBMCs. The sequenced DNA is TGTGCCAGCAGGCTTCGGGGACAGGTATACACTGAAGCTTTCTTT. Its translation reads: CASRLRGQVYTEAFF. Here the CDR3 is joined to the reference TRBV13 and TRBJ1-1 genes, and the full variable domain is: AAGVIQSPRHLIKEKRETATLKCYPIPRHDTVYWYQQGPGQDPQFLISFYEKMQSDKGSIPDRFSAQQFSDYHSELNMSSLELGDSALYFCASRLRGQVYTEAFFGQGTRLTVV.